This TCR gamma chain was obtained from a study of Vδ1+ human thymocytes. After alphabeta T cell depletion, CD3+ Vdelta1+ Vdelta2- thymocytes were sorted. This clone was picked up a small number of times. Antigen specificity is unknown. Sequences come from RNA converted to cDNA by reverse transcription. CDR3 amplicons came from multiplex PCR with pooled V-gene forward and constant-region reverse primers. TCRdb reran clone calling via CATT on the multiplex PCR reads. The table shows around 11,000 gamma-chain clones, with about 40% occurring only once. Study-level points and caveats: Thymic TRG and TRD repertoires appeared highly polyclonal, with Gaussian CDR3 length distributions. TRD repertoires were essentially private, unlike widely shared TRG clonotypes. Around a fifth of thymic delta-chain sequences were Vdelta2, with few Vdelta3, unlike blood Vdelta1+ controls.

The germline V gene has CDR1 GITISATS and CDR2 ISYDGTV (reference sequence). This CDR3 spans 14 amino acids. V lost 1 base and J lost 2; bases outside the gene matches: 5. The chain combines TRGV9 with TRGJ1 or TRGJ2. Input material: Vdelta1+ gamma-delta thymocytes from the thymus. Subset denoted: FACS-sorted CD3+ TCRalphabeta- TCRVdelta1+ TCRVdelta2- thymocytes. The source is a boy under two years old who had congenital heart surgery. The CDR3 nucleotides read TGTGCCTTGTGGGAGGTAGGGGATTATTATAAGAAACTCTTT. Its translation is CALWEVGDYYKKLF.